What follows is one T cell receptor beta chain and its context. A history of autoimmune disease or systemic immunosuppression excluded patients. These data belong to a study of OX40 agonist ivuxolimab in advanced cancers. In the study overall: At doses from 0.01 to 10 mg/kg, patients were given intravenous ivuxolimab every 2 weeks.

Data came from immunoSEQ multiplex PCR; TCRdb stores just in-frame clones and leaves some out. The data contain under 70,000 clones, 80% to 90% of them singletons. This CDR3 comprises 15 residues. The germline CDR1 and CDR2 sequences are MNHNY and SVGAGI (reference sequence). V shed 0 bases and J 5 bases; nucleotides not matched to a gene: 4. The sequenced sample was CD4+ or CD8+ T cells sorted from blood, obtained in a trial of the OX40 agonist ivuxolimab. This chain joins TRBV6-6 and TRBJ2-5; 9 nucleotides agree with TRBD2. This clonotype was sampled from an adult with an advanced solid tumor such as melanoma, head and neck, liver or kidney cancer. The CDR3 sequence is CASSYSAGGGETQYF. The DNA for the CDR3 is TGTGCCAGCAGTTACTCTGCGGGAGGGGGTGAGACCCAGTACTTC.